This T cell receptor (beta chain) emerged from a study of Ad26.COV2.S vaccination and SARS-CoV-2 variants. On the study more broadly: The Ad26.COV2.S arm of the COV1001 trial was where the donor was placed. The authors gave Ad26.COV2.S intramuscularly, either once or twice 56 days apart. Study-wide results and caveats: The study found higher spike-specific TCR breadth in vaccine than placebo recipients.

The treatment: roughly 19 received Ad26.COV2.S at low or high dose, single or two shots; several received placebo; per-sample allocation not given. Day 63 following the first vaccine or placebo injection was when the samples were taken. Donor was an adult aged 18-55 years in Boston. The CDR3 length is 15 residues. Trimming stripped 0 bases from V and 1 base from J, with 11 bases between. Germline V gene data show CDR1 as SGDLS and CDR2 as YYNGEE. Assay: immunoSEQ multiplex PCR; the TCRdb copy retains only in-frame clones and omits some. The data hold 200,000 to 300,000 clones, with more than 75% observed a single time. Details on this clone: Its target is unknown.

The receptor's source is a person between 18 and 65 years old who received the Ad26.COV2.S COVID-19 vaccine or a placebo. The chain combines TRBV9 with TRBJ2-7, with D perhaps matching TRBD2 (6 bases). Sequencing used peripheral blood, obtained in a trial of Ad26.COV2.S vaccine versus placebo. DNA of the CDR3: TGTGCCAGCAGCGTAGCCGCGGGGAGATCCTACGAGCAGTACTTC. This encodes CASSVAAGRSYEQYF.